This T cell receptor beta chain is from a study of T cell responses to AZD1222 COVID-19 vaccine. Across the study: Pooling covered second doses at about 4 or about 12 weeks.

Study-wide results and caveats: Females outnumbered males among donors, who were mostly white British; clonal diversity was possibly underestimated. None of the repertoires were sampled until the peak T cell response had passed. Unmutated regions of variants are reportedly targeted by nearly half of spike-specific TCRs.

Points on this clone: Antigen: not known.

Here immunoSEQ multiplex PCR was the method, and the copy in TCRdb shows in-frame clones only, minus some. Among 120,000 or so clones listed, approximately 86% were seen once. V was trimmed by 0 bases and J by 5 bases, leaving 14 bases between them. The CDR3 has 15 amino acids. Germline CDR1 and CDR2: SGDLS and YYNGEE. The sequence was obtained from an adult in good health. The sequencing here drew on peripheral blood, taken on day 0 of AZD1222 vaccination. The gene calls are TRBV9 and TRBJ2-5, with D possibly being TRBD1 or TRBD2 (6 bases each). The CDR3 DNA follows: TGTGCCAGCAGCGTAGAAGGGGGGACGAGGGAGACCCAGTACTTC. Protein: CASSVEGGTRETQYF.